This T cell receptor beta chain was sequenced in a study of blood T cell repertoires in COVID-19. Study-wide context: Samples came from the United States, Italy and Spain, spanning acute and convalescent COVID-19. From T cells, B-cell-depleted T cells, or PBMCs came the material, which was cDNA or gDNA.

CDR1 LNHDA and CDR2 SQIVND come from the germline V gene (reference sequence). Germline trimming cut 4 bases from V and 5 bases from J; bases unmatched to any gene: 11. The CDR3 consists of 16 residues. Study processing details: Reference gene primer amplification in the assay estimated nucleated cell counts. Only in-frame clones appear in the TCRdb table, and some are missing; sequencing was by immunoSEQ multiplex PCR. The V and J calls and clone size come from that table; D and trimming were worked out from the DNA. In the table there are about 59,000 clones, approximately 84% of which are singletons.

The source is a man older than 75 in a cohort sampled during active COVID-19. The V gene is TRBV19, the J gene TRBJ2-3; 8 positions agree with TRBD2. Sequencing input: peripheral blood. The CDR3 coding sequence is TGTGCCAGTAGTAACCCCCTTACTAGCGGCCAAGATACGCAGTATTTT. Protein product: CASSNPLTSGQDTQYF.